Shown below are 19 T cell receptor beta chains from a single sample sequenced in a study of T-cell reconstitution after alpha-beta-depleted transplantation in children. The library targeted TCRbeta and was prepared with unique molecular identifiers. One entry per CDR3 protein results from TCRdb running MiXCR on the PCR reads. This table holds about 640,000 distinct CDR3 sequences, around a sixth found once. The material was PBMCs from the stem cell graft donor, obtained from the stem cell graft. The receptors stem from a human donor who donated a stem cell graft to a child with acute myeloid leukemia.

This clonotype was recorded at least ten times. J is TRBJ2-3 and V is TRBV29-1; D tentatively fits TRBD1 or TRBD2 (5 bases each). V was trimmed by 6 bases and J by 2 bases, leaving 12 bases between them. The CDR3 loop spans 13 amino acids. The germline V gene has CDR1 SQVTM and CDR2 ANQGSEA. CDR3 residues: CSVVAGTTDTQYF. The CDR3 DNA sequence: TGCAGCGTGGTAGCAGGGACCACAGATACGCAGTATTTT.

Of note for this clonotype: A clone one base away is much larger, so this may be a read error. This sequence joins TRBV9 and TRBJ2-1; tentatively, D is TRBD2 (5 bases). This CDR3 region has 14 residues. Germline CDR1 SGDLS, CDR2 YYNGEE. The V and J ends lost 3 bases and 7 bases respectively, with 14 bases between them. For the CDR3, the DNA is TGTGCCAGCAGCGCCGGGTTACCGGGAAATGAGCAGTTCTTC. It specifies CASSAGLPGNEQFF.

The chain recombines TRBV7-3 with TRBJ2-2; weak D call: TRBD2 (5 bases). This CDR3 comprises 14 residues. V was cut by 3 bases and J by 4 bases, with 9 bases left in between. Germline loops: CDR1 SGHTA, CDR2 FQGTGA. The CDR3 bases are TGTGCCAGCAGCTTTCTAGGGAGCACCGGGGAGCTGTTTTTT. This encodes CASSFLGSTGELFF.

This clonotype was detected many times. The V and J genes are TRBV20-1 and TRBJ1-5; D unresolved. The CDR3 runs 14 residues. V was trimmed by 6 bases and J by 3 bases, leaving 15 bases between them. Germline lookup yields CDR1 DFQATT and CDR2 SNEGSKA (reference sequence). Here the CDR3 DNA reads TGCAGTGCCCCTTCGCCCCGTGCCAATCAGCCCCAGCATTTT. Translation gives CSAPSPRANQPQHF.

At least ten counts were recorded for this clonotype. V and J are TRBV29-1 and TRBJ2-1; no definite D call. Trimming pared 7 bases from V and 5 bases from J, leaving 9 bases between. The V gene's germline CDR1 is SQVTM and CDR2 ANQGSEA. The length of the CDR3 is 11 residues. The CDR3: CSALRNNEQFF. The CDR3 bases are TGCAGCGCACTTAGAAACAATGAGCAGTTCTTC.

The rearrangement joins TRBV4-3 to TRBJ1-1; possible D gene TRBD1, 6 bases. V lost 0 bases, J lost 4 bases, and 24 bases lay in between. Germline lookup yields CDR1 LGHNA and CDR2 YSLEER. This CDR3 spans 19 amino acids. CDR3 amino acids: CASSQESGGGRLWSTEAFF. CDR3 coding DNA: TGCGCCAGCAGCCAAGAGTCGGGCGGGGGGCGATTGTGGAGCACTGAAGCTTTCTTT.

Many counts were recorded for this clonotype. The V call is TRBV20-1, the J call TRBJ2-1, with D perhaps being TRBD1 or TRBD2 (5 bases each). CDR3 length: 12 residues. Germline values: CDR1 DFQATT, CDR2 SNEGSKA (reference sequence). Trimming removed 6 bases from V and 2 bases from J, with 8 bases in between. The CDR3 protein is CSAPGPYNEQFF. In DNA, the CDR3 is TGCAGTGCCCCGGGACCCTACAATGAGCAGTTCTTC.

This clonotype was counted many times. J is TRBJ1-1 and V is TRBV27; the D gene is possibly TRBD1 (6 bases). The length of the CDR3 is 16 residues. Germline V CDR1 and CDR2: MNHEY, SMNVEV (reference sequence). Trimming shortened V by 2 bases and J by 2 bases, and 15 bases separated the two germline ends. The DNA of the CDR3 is TGTGCCAGCAGTTTAACGGCAGGGGAAGGAAACACTGAAGCTTTCTTT. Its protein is CASSLTAGEGNTEAFF.

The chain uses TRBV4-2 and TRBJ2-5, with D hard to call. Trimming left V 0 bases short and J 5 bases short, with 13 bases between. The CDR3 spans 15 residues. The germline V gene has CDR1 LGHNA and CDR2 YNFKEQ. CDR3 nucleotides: TGTGCCAGCAGCCAAGACCCCCTCCGGCCGGAGACCCAGTACTTC. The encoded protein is CASSQDPLRPETQYF.

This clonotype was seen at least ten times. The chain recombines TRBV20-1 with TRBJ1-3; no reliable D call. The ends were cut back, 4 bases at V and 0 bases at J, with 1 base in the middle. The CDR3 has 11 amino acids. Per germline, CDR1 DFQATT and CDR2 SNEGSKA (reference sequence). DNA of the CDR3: TGCAGTGCTACCTCTGGAAACACCATATATTTT. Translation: CSATSGNTIYF.

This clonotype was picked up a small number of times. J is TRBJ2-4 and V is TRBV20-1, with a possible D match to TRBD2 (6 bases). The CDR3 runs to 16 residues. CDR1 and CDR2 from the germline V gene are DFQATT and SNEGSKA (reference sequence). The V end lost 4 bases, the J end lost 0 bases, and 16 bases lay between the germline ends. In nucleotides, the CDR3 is TGCAGTGCTACCCGTAACGGGGGTCTAGCCAAAAACATTCAGTACTTC. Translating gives CSATRNGGLAKNIQYF.

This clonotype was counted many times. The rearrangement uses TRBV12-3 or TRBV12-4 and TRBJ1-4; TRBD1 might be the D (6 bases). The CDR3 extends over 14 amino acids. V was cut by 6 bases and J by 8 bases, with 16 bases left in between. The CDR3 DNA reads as TGTGCCAGCAGCGATACAGGGATGGGGGAAAAACTGTTTTTT. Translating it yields CASSDTGMGEKLFF.

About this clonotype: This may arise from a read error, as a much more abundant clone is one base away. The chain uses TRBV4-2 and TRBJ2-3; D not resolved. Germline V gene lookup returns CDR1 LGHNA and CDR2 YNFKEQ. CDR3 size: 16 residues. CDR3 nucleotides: TGTGCCAGCAGCCAAAACCCTGACCTAAGCACAGATACGAAGTATTTT. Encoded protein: CASSQNPDLSTDTKYF.

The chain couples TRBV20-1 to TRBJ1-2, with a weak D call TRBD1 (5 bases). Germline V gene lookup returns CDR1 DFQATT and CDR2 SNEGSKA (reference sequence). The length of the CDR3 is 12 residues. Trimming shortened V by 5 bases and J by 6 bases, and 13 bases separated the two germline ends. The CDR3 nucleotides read TGCAGTGCTGCCAAAGGGGAAGATGGCTACACCTTC. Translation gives CSAAKGEDGYTF.

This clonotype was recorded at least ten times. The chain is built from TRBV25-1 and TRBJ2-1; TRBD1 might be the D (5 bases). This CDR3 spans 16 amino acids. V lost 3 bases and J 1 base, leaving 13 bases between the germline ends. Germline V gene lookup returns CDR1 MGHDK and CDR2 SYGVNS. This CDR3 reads CASSEPQDRSYNEQFF. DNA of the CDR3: TGTGCCAGCAGTGAGCCCCAAGACAGATCCTACAATGAGCAGTTCTTC.

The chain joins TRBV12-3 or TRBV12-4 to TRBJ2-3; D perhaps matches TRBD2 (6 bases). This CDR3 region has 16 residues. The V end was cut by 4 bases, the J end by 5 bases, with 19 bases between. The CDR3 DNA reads TGTGCCAGCAGTTCAGCGACCTGGGAGGCTATAGATACGCAGTATTTT. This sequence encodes CASSSATWEAIDTQYF.

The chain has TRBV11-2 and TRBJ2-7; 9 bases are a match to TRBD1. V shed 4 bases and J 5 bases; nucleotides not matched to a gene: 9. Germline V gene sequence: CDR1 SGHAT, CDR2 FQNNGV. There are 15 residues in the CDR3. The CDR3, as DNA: TGTGCCAGCAGCTCACGGGACAGGGCCTTCCACGAGCAGTACTTC. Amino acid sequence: CASSSRDRAFHEQYF.

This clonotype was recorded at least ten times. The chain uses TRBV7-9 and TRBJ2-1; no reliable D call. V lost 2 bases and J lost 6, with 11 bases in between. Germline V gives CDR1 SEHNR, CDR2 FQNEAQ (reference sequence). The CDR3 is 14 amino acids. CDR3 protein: CASSLSRQINEQFF. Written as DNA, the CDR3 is TGTGCCAGCAGCTTATCACGTCAGATCAATGAGCAGTTCTTC. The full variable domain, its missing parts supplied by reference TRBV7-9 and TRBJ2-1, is DTGVSQNPRHKITKRGQNVTFRCDPISEHNRLYWYRQTLGQGPEFLTYFQNEAQLEKSRLLSDRFSAERPKGSFSTLEIQRTEQGDSAMYLCASSLSRQINEQFFGPGTRLTVL.

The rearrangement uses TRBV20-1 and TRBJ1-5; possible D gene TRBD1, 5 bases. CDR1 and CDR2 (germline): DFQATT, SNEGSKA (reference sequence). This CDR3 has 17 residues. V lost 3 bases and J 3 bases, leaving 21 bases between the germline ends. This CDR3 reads CSARVSSGTRVNQPQHF. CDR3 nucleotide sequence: TGCAGTGCTAGGGTTTCCTCCGGGACTCGAGTCAATCAGCCCCAGCATTTT.